This T cell receptor beta chain was retrieved from a study of identical twins' blood T cells. Study conclusions and caveats: Twins shared more top CDR3 clonotypes than unrelated donors did.

Concerning this clonotype: The antigen is not known.

Donors were six healthy women in three monozygous twin pairs. The CDR3 runs 13 residues. The V gene's germline CDR1 is LGHNT and CDR2 FRNRAP. With 1 base removed from V and 8 bases from J, the gap between germline ends came to 11 bases. Sample barcodes were added at both library ends during cDNA synthesis. TCRdb called the 5' RACE reads again in MiXCR, with one record for every CDR3 protein. The repertoire holds 400,000 or so distinct CDR3 sequences, with more than 25% as singletons. The chain combines TRBV12-5 with TRBJ1-2; D unresolved. Sequenced sample: PBMCs. This clonotype originated in a woman aged 18-50 years in good health. The CDR3 DNA follows: TGTGCTAGTGGTTTGGCCGACAATCAAGGCTACACCTTC. Its translation: CASGLADNQGYTF.